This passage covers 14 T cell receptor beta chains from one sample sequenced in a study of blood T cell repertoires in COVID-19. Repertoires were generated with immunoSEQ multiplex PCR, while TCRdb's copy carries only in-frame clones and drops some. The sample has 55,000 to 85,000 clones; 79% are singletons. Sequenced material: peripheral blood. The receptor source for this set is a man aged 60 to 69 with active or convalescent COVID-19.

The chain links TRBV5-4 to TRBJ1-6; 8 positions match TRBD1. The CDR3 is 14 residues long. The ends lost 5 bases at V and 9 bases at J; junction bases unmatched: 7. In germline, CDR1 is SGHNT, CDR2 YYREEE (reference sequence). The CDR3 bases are TGTGCCAGCAGTTTTGGACAGGGCGCTTCACCCCTCCACTTT. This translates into CASSFGQGASPLHF.

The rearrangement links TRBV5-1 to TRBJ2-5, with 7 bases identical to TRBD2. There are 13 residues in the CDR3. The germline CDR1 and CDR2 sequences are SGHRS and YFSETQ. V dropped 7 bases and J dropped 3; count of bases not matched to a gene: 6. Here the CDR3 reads CASLASGEETQYF. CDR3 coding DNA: TGCGCCAGCCTGGCTAGCGGAGAAGAGACCCAGTACTTC.

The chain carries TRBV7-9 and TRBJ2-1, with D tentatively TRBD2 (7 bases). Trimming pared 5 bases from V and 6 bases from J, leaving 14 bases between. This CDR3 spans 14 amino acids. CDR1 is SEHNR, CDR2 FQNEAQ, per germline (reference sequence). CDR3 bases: TGTGCCAGCAGCCTGGGGGGGCCGGTCAATGAGCAGTTCTTC. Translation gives CASSLGGPVNEQFF.

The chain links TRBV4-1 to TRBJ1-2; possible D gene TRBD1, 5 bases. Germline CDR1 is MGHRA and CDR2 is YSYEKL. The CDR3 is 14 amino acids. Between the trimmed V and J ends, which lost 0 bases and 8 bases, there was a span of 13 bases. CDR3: CASSQEPGTLGYTF. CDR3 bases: TGCGCCAGCAGCCAAGAGCCAGGGACTTTAGGCTACACCTTC.

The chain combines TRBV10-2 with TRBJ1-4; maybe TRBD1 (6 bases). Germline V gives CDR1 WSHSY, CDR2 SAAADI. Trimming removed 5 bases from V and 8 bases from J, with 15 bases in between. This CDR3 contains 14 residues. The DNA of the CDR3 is TGCGCCAGCAGTAACAGGCCGAGGGGGGAAAAACTGTTTTTT. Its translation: CASSNRPRGEKLFF.

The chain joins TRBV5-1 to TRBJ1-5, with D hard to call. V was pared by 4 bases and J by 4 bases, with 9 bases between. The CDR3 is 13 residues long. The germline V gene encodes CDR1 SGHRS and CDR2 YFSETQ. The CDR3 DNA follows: TGCGCCAGCAGCCTGGGCACTAATCAGCCCCAGCATTTT. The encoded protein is CASSLGTNQPQHF.

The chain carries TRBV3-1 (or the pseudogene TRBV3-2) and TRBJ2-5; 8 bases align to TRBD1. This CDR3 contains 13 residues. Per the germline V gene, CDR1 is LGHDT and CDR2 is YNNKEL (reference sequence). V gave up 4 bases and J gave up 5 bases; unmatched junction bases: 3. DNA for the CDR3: TGTGCCAGCAGCCTTCAGGGGGCGGAGACCCAGTACTTC. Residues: CASSLQGAETQYF.

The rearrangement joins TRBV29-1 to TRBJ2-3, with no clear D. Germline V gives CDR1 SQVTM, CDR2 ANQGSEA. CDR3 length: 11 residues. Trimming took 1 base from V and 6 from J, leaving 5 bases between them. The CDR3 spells CSVEVDDTQYF. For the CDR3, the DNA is TGCAGCGTTGAAGTAGATGATACGCAGTATTTT.

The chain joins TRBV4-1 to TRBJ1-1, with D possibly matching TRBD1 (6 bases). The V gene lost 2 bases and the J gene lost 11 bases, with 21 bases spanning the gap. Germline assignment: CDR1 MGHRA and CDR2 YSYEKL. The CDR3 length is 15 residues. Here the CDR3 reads CASSQFLGDTERAFF. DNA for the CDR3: TGCGCCAGCAGCCAATTCCTGGGGGACACCGAGCGGGCTTTCTTT.

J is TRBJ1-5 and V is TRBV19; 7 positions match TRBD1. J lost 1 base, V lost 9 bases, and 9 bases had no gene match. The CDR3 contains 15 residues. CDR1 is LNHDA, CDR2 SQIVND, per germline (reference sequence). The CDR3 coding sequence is TGTGCCAGCACACCGACAGGGTTGAGCAATCAGCCCCAGCATTTT. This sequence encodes CASTPTGLSNQPQHF.

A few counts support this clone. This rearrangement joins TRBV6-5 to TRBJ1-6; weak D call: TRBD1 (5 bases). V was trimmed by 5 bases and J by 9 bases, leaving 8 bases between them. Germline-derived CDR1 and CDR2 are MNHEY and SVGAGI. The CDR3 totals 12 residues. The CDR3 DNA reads TGTGCCAGCAGTCCCCAGGGTTCACCCCTCCACTTT. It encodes CASSPQGSPLHF.

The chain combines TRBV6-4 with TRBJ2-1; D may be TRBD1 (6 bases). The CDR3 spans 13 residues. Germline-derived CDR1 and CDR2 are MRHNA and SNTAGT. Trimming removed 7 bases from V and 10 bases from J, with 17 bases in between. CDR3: CASIPITGWEQFF. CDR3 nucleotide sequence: TGTGCCAGCATACCGATAACAGGGTGGGAGCAGTTCTTC.

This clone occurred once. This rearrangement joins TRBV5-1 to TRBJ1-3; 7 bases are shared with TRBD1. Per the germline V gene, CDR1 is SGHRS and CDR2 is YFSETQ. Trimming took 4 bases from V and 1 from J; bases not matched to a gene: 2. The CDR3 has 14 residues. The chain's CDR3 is CASSGTESGNTIYF. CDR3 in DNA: TGCGCCAGCAGCGGGACAGAGTCTGGAAACACCATATATTTT.

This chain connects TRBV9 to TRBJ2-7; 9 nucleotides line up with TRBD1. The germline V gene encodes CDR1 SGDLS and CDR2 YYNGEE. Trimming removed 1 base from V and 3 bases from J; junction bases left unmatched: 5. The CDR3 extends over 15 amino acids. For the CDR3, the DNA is TGTGCCAGCAGCGTAAGCCGACAGGGGGACTACGAGCAGTACTTC. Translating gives CASSVSRQGDYEQYF.